The next 21 T cell receptor beta chains were all read from a single sample in a study of cytomegalovirus exposure and HLA in healthy donors. The PCR made use of 60 Vbeta and 13 Jbeta primers. Sequencing used immunoSEQ multiplex PCR; TCRdb keeps in-frame clones, though not all of them. The sample has about 130,000 clones; approximately 75% are singletons. Sequenced material: PBMCs. These TCRs come from a middle-aged woman in good health and CMV-seropositive.

The chain combines TRBV30 with TRBJ2-1; no clear D gene. V shed 0 bases and J shed 0 bases, with 12 bases lying between them. Looked up from germline, CDR1 is GTSNPN and CDR2 is SVGIG (reference sequence). The length of the CDR3 is 16 residues. This CDR3 reads CAWSVAPYGSYNEQFF. In DNA form, the CDR3 reads TGTGCCTGGAGTGTAGCCCCCTACGGCTCCTACAATGAGCAGTTCTTC.

The chain has TRBV14 and TRBJ2-2, with D possibly TRBD1 on 5 matching bases. Trimming removed 2 bases from V and 4 bases from J, with 11 bases in between. The CDR3 sequence is 15 residues long. In germline, CDR1 is SGHDN, CDR2 FVKESK. Here the CDR3 reads CASSQSGIGTGELFF. The CDR3 coding sequence is TGTGCCAGCAGCCAATCAGGGATTGGCACCGGGGAGCTGTTTTTT. The full variable domain, with the rest looked up from reference TRBV14 and TRBJ2-2, is EAGVTQFPSHSVIEKGQTVTLRCDPISGHDNLYWYRRVMGKEIKFLLHFVKESKQDESGMPNNRFLAERTGGTYSTLKVQPAELEDSGVYFCASSQSGIGTGELFFGEGSRLTVL.

Only a few counts were recorded for this clone. The chain is built from TRBV5-1 and TRBJ1-1; D not resolved. Germline V CDR1 and CDR2: SGHRS, YFSETQ. Trimming removed 4 bases at V and 1 base at J, with 20 bases between. This CDR3 contains 17 residues. The CDR3 sequence is CASSPVPGRITNTEAFF. CDR3 nucleotide sequence: TGCGCCAGCAGCCCGGTCCCGGGAAGGATAACGAACACTGAAGCTTTCTTT.

The V gene is TRBV19, the J gene TRBJ1-5; 7 nucleotides match TRBD1. This CDR3 is 15 amino acids long. The germline CDR1 and CDR2 sequences are LNHDA and SQIVND (reference sequence). Trimming removed 3 bases from V and 0 bases from J; junction bases left unmatched: 2. This CDR3 reads CASSMGQLSNQPQHF. CDR3 bases: TGTGCCAGTAGTATGGGACAGCTTAGCAATCAGCCCCAGCATTTT.

V usage is TRBV18 and J usage is TRBJ1-1; 7 bases fit TRBD1. V shed 5 bases, J shed 4 bases, and the junction held 4 bases outside the gene matches. Germline lookup yields CDR1 KGHSH and CDR2 LQKENI. This CDR3 has 13 residues. The CDR3: CASSTDRVTEAFF. The DNA of the CDR3 is TGTGCCAGCTCAACCGACAGGGTCACTGAAGCTTTCTTT.

V and J are TRBV19 and TRBJ2-3; the D gene is possibly TRBD1 (5 bases). V lost 6 bases, J lost 0 bases, and 10 bases lay in between. The CDR3 runs to 14 residues. CDR1 and CDR2 from the germline V gene are LNHDA and SQIVND (reference sequence). The chain's CDR3 is CASRVQESTDTQYF. The CDR3 DNA follows: TGTGCCAGTAGGGTACAGGAAAGCACAGATACGCAGTATTTT.

This clone was counted between two and nine times. The J gene is TRBJ2-5, the V gene TRBV16; D uncertain. This CDR3 contains 13 residues. Trimming shortened V by 0 bases and J by 5 bases, and 7 bases separated the two germline ends. Looked up from germline, CDR1 is KGHSY and CDR2 is FQNENV. CDR3 bases: TGTGCCAGCAGCCAATCCACAGAGGAGACCCAGTACTTC. It translates to CASSQSTEETQYF.

This clone showed up just once. The rearrangement uses TRBV10-3 and TRBJ1-2, with 10 positions matching TRBD1. V trimming: 10 bases; J trimming: 7 bases; junction bases outside the gene matches: 9. CDR3 length: 13 amino acids. From germline, CDR1 is ENHRY and CDR2 SYGVKD. CDR3 amino acids: CATAPGQGTGYTF. The CDR3 nucleotides read TGTGCCACCGCCCCGGGACAGGGGACTGGCTACACCTTC.

The chain is built from TRBV15 and TRBJ2-5, with TRBD2 identical over 8 bases. Germline loops: CDR1 LNHNV, CDR2 YYDKDF (reference sequence). This CDR3 spans 15 amino acids. The V segment lost 5 bases and the J segment 7 bases; nucleotides outside the gene matches: 12. The CDR3 DNA follows: TGTGCCACCAGCCCCGTCGGGGGGGGTCCGGGGACCCAGTACTTC. It is translated as CATSPVGGGPGTQYF.

The rearrangement joins TRBV4-1 to TRBJ1-1, with D unresolved. Trimming removed 7 bases from V and 3 bases from J, with 6 bases in between. The CDR3 is made up of 11 amino acids. Germline V gene sequence: CDR1 MGHRA, CDR2 YSYEKL. CDR3 nucleotides: TGCGCCAGCATGAGTGACACTGAAGCTTTCTTT. This translates into CASMSDTEAFF.

The chain carries TRBV6-1 and TRBJ1-1; the D gene is possibly TRBD1 (6 bases). CDR1 and CDR2 from the germline V gene are MNHNS and SASEGT. The CDR3 is made up of 14 amino acids. V was cut by 10 bases and J by 0 bases, with 15 bases left in between. CDR3 in DNA: TGTGCCACGGGGGGGCGGGACATGAACACTGAAGCTTTCTTT. Translation: CATGGRDMNTEAFF.

This clone was observed a handful of times. The J gene is TRBJ2-7, the V gene TRBV15; the match to TRBD1 covers 8 bases. Germline V CDR1 and CDR2: LNHNV, YYDKDF (reference sequence). This CDR3 has 13 residues. V trimming: 2 bases; J trimming: 6 bases; junction bases outside the gene matches: 3. The CDR3 nucleotides are TGTGCCACCAGCAGACCGGACAGGGTCGAGCAGTACTTC. This encodes CATSRPDRVEQYF.

V and J are TRBV9 and TRBJ1-2; unclear D gene. Germline lookup yields CDR1 SGDLS and CDR2 YYNGEE. The CDR3 runs 13 residues. Trimming removed 3 bases from V and 4 bases from J, with 10 bases in between. The CDR3 sequence: CASSGTDFYGYTF. Here the CDR3 DNA reads TGTGCCAGCAGCGGAACGGACTTCTATGGCTACACCTTC.

This clone turned up a few times. The chain couples TRBV6-6 to TRBJ2-1; 7 nucleotides match TRBD1. The CDR3 extends over 14 amino acids. V dropped 5 bases and J dropped 3; count of bases not matched to a gene: 4. CDR1 MNHNY and CDR2 SVGAGI come from the germline V gene (reference sequence). CDR3: CASSNRGYYNEQFF. CDR3 DNA sequence: TGTGCCAGCAGTAACAGGGGCTACTACAATGAGCAGTTCTTC.

This clone was observed once. The rearrangement joins TRBV6-1 to TRBJ2-3; a weak D match, TRBD2 (5 bases). CDR1 is MNHNS and CDR2 is SASEGT in the germline V gene. This CDR3 contains 17 residues. Trimming stripped 2 bases from V and 5 bases from J, with 20 bases between. DNA of the CDR3: TGTGCCAGCAGTGAATATTCGGGGAGAGTAGTATTAGATACGCAGTATTTT. It yields the protein CASSEYSGRVVLDTQYF.

The chain carries TRBV2 and TRBJ1-5; maybe TRBD1 (5 bases). This CDR3 is built from 15 residues. CDR1 is SNHLY, CDR2 FYNNEI, per germline. V lost 7 bases and J lost 0, with 13 bases in between. CDR3 DNA sequence: TGTGCCAGCAAAGAGGGAGGGGCTAGCAATCAGCCCCAGCATTTT. Its protein is CASKEGGASNQPQHF.

The rearrangement joins TRBV7-2 to TRBJ2-5, with 13 bases aligning to TRBD2. Unmatched junction bases numbered 6, after V lost 0 bases and J lost 2 bases. There are 18 residues in the CDR3. In germline, CDR1 is SGHTA, CDR2 FQGNSA. CDR3 nucleotides: TGTGCCAGCAGCTTAGCTATTCCGGGACTAGCGGGACAAGAGACCCAGTACTTC. Protein product: CASSLAIPGLAGQETQYF. Full variable domain (missing parts from reference TRBV7-2 and TRBJ2-5): GAGVSQSPSNKVTEKGKDVELRCDPISGHTALYWYRQSLGQGLEFLIYFQGNSAPDKSGLPSDRFSAERTGGSVSTLTIQRTQQEDSAVYLCASSLAIPGLAGQETQYFGPGTRLLVL.

This clone has only a few counts. The chain is built from TRBV5-5 and TRBJ1-2; D gene uncertain. V was trimmed by 0 bases and J by 0 bases, leaving 9 bases between them. Looked up from germline, CDR1 is SGHKS and CDR2 is YYEKEE (reference sequence). The CDR3 is 15 residues long. CDR3 nucleotide sequence: TGTGCCAGCAGCTTGGGCGGAGGAGCTAACTATGGCTACACCTTC. Protein sequence: CASSLGGGANYGYTF.

The chain carries TRBV5-1 and TRBJ2-7; D is unclear. The germline gives CDR1 SGHRS, CDR2 YFSETQ. The CDR3 is 13 residues long. Trimming shortened V by 2 bases and J by 0 bases, and 6 bases separated the two germline ends. The CDR3 DNA is TGCGCCAGCAGCTTTGACACCTCCTACGAGCAGTACTTC. The encoded protein is CASSFDTSYEQYF.

This sequence joins TRBV4-3 and TRBJ2-5; 9 bases align to TRBD2. The ends lost 0 bases at V and 4 bases at J; junction bases unmatched: 12. The CDR3 runs to 18 residues. Germline CDR1 is LGHNA and CDR2 is YSLEER. The chain's CDR3 is CASSQERVRAGGLETQYF. The CDR3 DNA follows: TGCGCCAGCAGCCAAGAAAGGGTTAGGGCGGGAGGGTTAGAGACCCAGTACTTC.

V and J are TRBV11-2 and TRBJ1-3; D gene unclear. Trimming pared 1 base from V and 0 bases from J, leaving 10 bases between. Germline V gene sequence: CDR1 SGHAT, CDR2 FQNNGV. CDR3 length: 16 residues. The CDR3 protein is CASSLGPGISGNTIYF. The CDR3 DNA reads as TGTGCCAGCAGCTTAGGGCCAGGCATCTCTGGAAACACCATATATTTT.